The 20 T cell receptor beta chains reported below all come from one sample, sequenced in a study of T cells in Graves' hyperthyroidism and ophthalmopathy. Amplified regions were TCR beta CDR3 sequences from RNA transcripts. The TCR CDR3 was amplified in a first-round RT-PCR using the HTBI primer set. TCRdb independently ran MiXCR on the multiplex PCR reads; one entry per CDR3 protein. The sample includes fewer than 110,000 distinct CDR3 sequences, 47% of them seen just once. The specimen sequenced was blood. All receptors come from a middle-aged man with Graves' hyperthyroidism.

Many counts were recorded for this clonotype. The chain uses TRBV7-2 and TRBJ1-5; no reliable D call. CDR1 and CDR2 from the germline V gene are SGHTA and FQGNSA. The CDR3 has 13 residues. The V end was cut by 3 bases, the J end by 7 bases, with 10 bases between. CDR3 protein: CASSLDVGQPQHF. CDR3 DNA sequence: TGTGCCAGCAGCTTGGACGTCGGACAGCCCCAGCATTTT.

This clonotype was observed at least ten times. A junction end diverges from the germline sequence, so it may reflect a read error. J is TRBJ2-2 and V is TRBV7-7; 11 positions match TRBD1. CDR3 length: 17 residues. Per germline, CDR1 SSHAT and CDR2 FNYEAQ (reference sequence). Here the CDR3 reads CASSFGSGQGAAGELFF. DNA of the CDR3: TGTGCTAGCAGCTTTGGGTCTGGACAGGGGGCGGCCGGGGAGCTGTTTTTT. Supplemented by reference TRBV7-7 and TRBJ2-2, the full variable domain reads GAGVSQSPRYKVTKRGQDVTLRCDPISSHATLYWYQQALGQGPEFLTYFNYEAQPDKSGLPSDRFSAERPEGSISTLTIQRTEQRDSAMYRCASSFGSGQGAAGELFFGEGSRLTVL.

The chain has TRBV10-3 and TRBJ2-2; 11 nucleotides match TRBD1. CDR1 and CDR2 from the germline V gene are ENHRY and SYGVKD. With 6 bases clipped from V and 6 bases from J, the junction kept 9 bases outside the gene matches. CDR3 length: 16 amino acids. The CDR3 loop is CAISALGQGDPGELFF. In nucleotides, the CDR3 is TGTGCCATCAGCGCGTTGGGACAGGGGGATCCCGGGGAGCTGTTTTTT.

The chain joins TRBV10-3 to TRBJ2-1; 11 nucleotides align to TRBD2. Losses at the gene ends were 0 bases for V and 8 bases for J; bases not matched to a gene: 6. CDR1 ENHRY and CDR2 SYGVKD come from the germline V gene. The CDR3 extends over 16 amino acids. The CDR3 sequence: CAISESTSGSQDEQFF. As DNA, the CDR3 is TGTGCCATCAGTGAGTCCACTAGCGGGAGCCAAGATGAGCAGTTCTTC.

In its sample, this clonotype was seen many times. The genes are TRBV24-1 and TRBJ2-5, with D unresolved. Between the trimmed V and J ends, which lost 3 bases and 0 bases, there was a span of 4 bases. The CDR3 runs 13 residues. Per the germline V gene, CDR1 is KGHDR and CDR2 is SFDVKD. The CDR3 region is CATSDRDQETQYF. CDR3 sequence (DNA): TGTGCCACCAGTGATCGGGACCAAGAGACCCAGTACTTC.

This clonotype was seen repeatedly, ten times or more. For the CDR3, the DNA is TGTGCCACCAGCGGGGGACCGAGTCTAGGCGAGCAGTACTTC. Encoded protein: CATSGGPSLGEQYF. The chain joins TRBV15 to TRBJ2-7, with D perhaps TRBD1 or TRBD2 (5 bases each). The V gene's germline CDR1 is LNHNV and CDR2 YYDKDF (reference sequence). The V end lost 5 bases, the J end lost 6 bases, and 17 bases lay between the germline ends. The CDR3 runs to 14 residues.

Remarks on this clonotype: With a much larger clone just one base away, this may be a read error. V and J are TRBV20-1 and TRBJ2-4; 8 positions agree with TRBD2. Germline CDR1 and CDR2: DFQATT and SNEGSKA (reference sequence). This CDR3 contains 14 residues. The CDR3 sequence is CGARREAPKNIQYF. Written as DNA, the CDR3 is TGCGGTGCTAGGCGGGAGGCACCTAAAAACATTCAGTACTTC.

This clonotype was seen more than once but under ten times. V and J are TRBV27 and TRBJ2-7; 9 bases line up with TRBD2. The CDR3 is made up of 15 amino acids. Germline values: CDR1 MNHEY, CDR2 SMNVEV (reference sequence). V lost 6 bases to trimming and J lost 3 bases; unmatched junction nucleotides: 9. CDR3 protein: CASSPSGGRGYEQYF. The CDR3 DNA reads as TGTGCCAGCAGCCCTTCCGGCGGGAGGGGCTACGAGCAGTACTTC.

Notes on this clonotype: Being one base from a much bigger clone, this may be a read error. The rearrangement links TRBV20-1 to TRBJ2-3, with D perhaps TRBD2 (7 bases). Germline V gives CDR1 DFQATT, CDR2 SNEGSKA (reference sequence). CDR3 size: 17 residues. CDR3 region: CSARDPGPGGGTDTQCF. The CDR3 bases are TGCAGTGCTAGAGATCCGGGCCCGGGCGGGGGCACAGATACGCAGTGTTTT.

To note about this clonotype: An end of the junction does not agree with germline; a read error may underlie this. This CDR3 reads CASTRSGNTGELFF. The CDR3 nucleotides read TGCGCCAGCACCCGCTCAGGGAACACCGGGGAGCTGTTTTTT. The rearrangement uses TRBV2 and TRBJ2-2, with no clear D. Germline V lookup: CDR1 SNHLY, CDR2 FYNNEI. The CDR3 sequence is 14 residues long. Variable domain in full (rest from reference TRBV2 and TRBJ2-2): EPEVTQTPSHQVTQMGQEVILRCVPISNHLYFYWYRQILGQKVEFLVSFYNNEISEKSEIFDDQFSVERPDGSNFTLKIRSTKLEDSAMYFCASTRSGNTGELFFGEGSRLTVL.

The chain links TRBV18 to TRBJ1-1; D may be TRBD1 (5 bases). Trimming cost V 1 base and J 5 bases, with 14 bases left between them. The CDR3 consists of 15 residues. The germline CDR1 and CDR2 sequences are KGHSH and LQKENI. CDR3 nucleotides: TGTGCCAGCTCACCACGGGGGGGGAAGGAGACTGAAGCTTTCTTT. Residues: CASSPRGGKETEAFF.

This chain joins TRBV7-9 and TRBJ2-1, with a tentative D call TRBD1 (6 bases). The CDR3 extends over 15 amino acids. Trimming pared 1 base from V and 3 bases from J, leaving 10 bases between. CDR1 and CDR2 (germline): SEHNR, FQNEAQ (reference sequence). The CDR3 sequence: CASSLEGTLYNEQFF. The CDR3 coding sequence is TGTGCCAGCAGCTTAGAGGGGACACTCTACAATGAGCAGTTCTTC.

The chain has TRBV9 and TRBJ2-7, with TRBD2 matching 13 bases. The CDR3 runs to 15 residues. V shed 2 bases, J shed 3 bases, and the junction held 2 bases outside the gene matches. Germline-derived CDR1 and CDR2 are SGDLS and YYNGEE. As DNA, the CDR3 is TGTGCCAGCAGCGTGGGGACTAGCGGGGTCTACGAGCAGTACTTC. As protein: CASSVGTSGVYEQYF. The full variable domain, rest sourced from reference TRBV9 and TRBJ2-7, is DSGVTQTPKHLITATGQRVTLRCSPRSGDLSVYWYQQSLDQGLQFLIQYYNGEERAKGNILERFSAQQFPDLHSELNLSSLELGDSALYFCASSVGTSGVYEQYFGPGTRLTVT.

This clonotype was seen ten or more times. The chain uses TRBV12-3 or TRBV12-4 and TRBJ1-2; D gene uncertain. V was shortened by 4 bases and J by 6 bases, with 15 bases between the two germline ends. The CDR3 contains 14 residues. CDR3 region: CASSSRSHLDGYTF. The CDR3 DNA is TGTGCCAGCAGTTCCCGGAGCCACTTAGATGGCTACACCTTC.

A remark on this clonotype: A much more abundant neighbour one base away suggests this may be a read error. Lacking the conserved final phenylalanine or tryptophan, this CDR3 likely reflects a read error. The DNA is omitted, as the CDR3 cannot be located on it reliably, and the CDR3 follows TCRdb's listing. The chain carries TRBV30 and TRBJ2-5; TRBD1, the D gene given by the table, was not confirmed from the DNA. The CDR3 adds up to 11 amino acids, both ends counted. CDR1 GTSNPN and CDR2 SVGIG come from the germline V gene (reference sequence). CDR3 sequence reads: CAWSTWGQGYV.

This clonotype was seen ten or more times. The rearrangement uses TRBV12-3 or TRBV12-4 and TRBJ1-2, with D tentatively TRBD1 (6 bases). There are 15 residues in the CDR3. Deletions cut 2 bases from V and 4 bases from J, with 14 bases between. The CDR3 DNA follows: TGTGCCAGCAGTTTATGGAGGGACACGGGCTATGGCTACACCTTC. It is translated as CASSLWRDTGYGYTF.

This clonotype showed up just once. The rearrangement joins TRBV20-1 to TRBJ2-5; D is unclear. The CDR3 contains 13 residues. Germline CDR1 and CDR2: DFQATT and SNEGSKA (reference sequence). The germline V and J ends were trimmed by 3 bases and 5 bases, with 13 bases remaining between them. CDR3 residues: CSASLGVGETQYF. The DNA for the CDR3 is TGCAGTGCTAGTCTTGGGGTAGGGGAGACCCAGTACTTC.

This clonotype has at least ten counts. The chain employs TRBV19 and TRBJ2-6, with D uncertain. Trimming removed 6 bases from V and 1 base from J, with 10 bases in between. Germline CDR1 is LNHDA and CDR2 is SQIVND (reference sequence). There are 15 residues in the CDR3. The CDR3 region has the DNA TGTGCCAGTAGCCCTCGAGGATCTGGGGCCAACGTCCTGACTTTC. It encodes CASSPRGSGANVLTF.

This clonotype appeared many times. The rearrangement links TRBV6-5 to TRBJ1-6; D unclear. The CDR3 contains 16 residues. Deletions cut 7 bases from V and 4 bases from J, with 17 bases between. Germline values: CDR1 MNHEY, CDR2 SVGAGI. The CDR3 sequence: CASTAQYGLYNSPLHF. CDR3 coding DNA: TGTGCCAGCACCGCCCAATATGGACTGTATAATTCACCCCTCCACTTT.

At least ten counts were recorded for this clonotype. V is TRBV9 and J is TRBJ1-2; 7 bases are a match to TRBD1. The CDR3 contains 15 residues. Germline loops: CDR1 SGDLS, CDR2 YYNGEE. The V segment lost 4 bases and the J segment 3 bases; nucleotides outside the gene matches: 9. The CDR3 nucleotides are TGTGCCAGCAGCCCAACCGACAGGGTGGACTATGGCTACACCTTC. This codes for CASSPTDRVDYGYTF.